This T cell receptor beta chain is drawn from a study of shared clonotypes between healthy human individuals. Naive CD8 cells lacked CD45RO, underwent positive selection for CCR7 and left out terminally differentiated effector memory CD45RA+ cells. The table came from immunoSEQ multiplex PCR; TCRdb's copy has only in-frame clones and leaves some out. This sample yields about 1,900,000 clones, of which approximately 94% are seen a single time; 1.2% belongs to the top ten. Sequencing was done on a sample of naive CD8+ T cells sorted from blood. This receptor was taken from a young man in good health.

The CDR3 sequence: CASSVRGEGVETQYF. CDR3 nucleotide sequence: TGTGCCAGCAGCGTGCGGGGGGAAGGAGTGGAGACCCAGTACTTC. This chain links TRBV11-1 with TRBJ2-5; the match to TRBD2 covers 8 bases. The CDR3 is made up of 15 amino acids. Germline V gene sequence: CDR1 SGHAT, CDR2 FQDESV (reference sequence). The V gene end was trimmed by 5 bases and the J gene end by 5 bases; junction bases not matched to a gene: 10.